This entry describes one T cell receptor beta chain. The sample originates from a study of CD8 T cells in Susac syndrome. It was with random hexamers that about 0.45 to 1 ug RNA was reverse transcribed. An immunoSEQ multiplex PCR amplified TCR beta CDR3 over 54 Vbeta and 13 Jbeta. In TCRdb, the immunoSEQ multiplex PCR reads were re-called with MiXCR into one record per CDR3 protein. Here the sample spans 100,000 to 150,000 distinct CDR3 sequences, roughly 80% being singletons. The CDR3 contains 16 residues. V was clipped by 1 base and J by 2 bases, with 14 bases between them. Germline assignment: CDR1 MGHRA and CDR2 YSYEKL.

This receptor was identified in a human donor with multiple sclerosis. The sample taken for sequencing was CD8+ T cells from PBMCs. The chain links TRBV4-1 to TRBJ1-1; possibly TRBD1 for D (6 bases). DNA for the CDR3: TGCGCCAGCAGCCAAGGACCCCAGGGGCCCAACACTGAAGCTTTCTTT. Translating it yields CASSQGPQGPNTEAFF.